This T cell receptor (beta chain) was identified during a study of blood T cells in healthy people across ages. Details on this clonotype: Its antigen remains unknown.

With a J-beta primer mix and a sample-barcoded 5' primer, a second PCR ran about 6 to 11 cycles. TCRdb analysed the 5' RACE reads with MiXCR anew, one entry per CDR3 protein. Of some 1,800,000 distinct CDR3 sequences in the sample, around 42% were seen once. Study observations and caveats: It was not possible, with unsorted PBMCs, to conclusively compare naive and antigen-experienced cells. Comparison with aged donors showed that long-lived donors had more naive CD4+ cells and higher diversity.

Isolated PBMCs totaled at least 7 million in each sample. The junction had 7 bases not matched to a gene; V was cut back by 7 bases and J by 5 bases. The CDR3 covers 14 residues. The sample comprised blood. The chain joins TRBV12-3 or TRBV12-4 to TRBJ2-1, with 8 bases matching TRBD2. The TCR sequence derives from a human donor in good health. CDR3 amino acids: CASTPSGPDNEQFF. For the CDR3, the DNA is TGTGCCAGCACCCCTAGCGGGCCCGACAATGAGCAGTTCTTC.